These T cell receptor beta chains were read from a single sample in a study of technical replicates of blood from a handful of donors. Assay: immunoSEQ multiplex PCR; the TCRdb copy retains only in-frame clones and omits some. The sample has about 97,000 clones; 96% are singletons. Sequencing input: T cells isolated from PBMCs. These receptors all come from a human donor in good health. CDR3s include the opening cysteine and the closing phenylalanine or tryptophan. The D gene is left open where the match is weak. The size field is filled for only some rows; it gives once, few, many or a size class.

cdr3_nt: TGTGCCAGCAGTTACTCGACAGGGACGGACTATGGCTACACCTTC
cdr3_aa: CASSYSTGTDYGYTF
v_call: TRBV6-6
j_call: TRBJ1-2
d_call: TRBD1
clone_size: NA

cdr3_nt: TGTGCCAGCAGTCTCCGGACAGGTGGGGAGCTGTTTTTT
cdr3_aa: CASSLRTGGELFF
v_call: TRBV6-5
j_call: TRBJ2-2
d_call: TRBD1
clone_size: NA

cdr3_nt: TGTGCCAGCAGTGGCGGGGGTACAACTAATGAAAAACTGTTTTTT
cdr3_aa: CASSGGGTTNEKLFF
v_call: TRBV2
j_call: TRBJ1-4
d_call: NA
clone_size: NA

cdr3_nt: TGTGCCCGGGGGGGCAGGGAGTATGTAACTAATGAAAAACTGTTTTTT
cdr3_aa: CARGGREYVTNEKLFF
v_call: TRBV30
j_call: TRBJ1-4
d_call: NA
clone_size: once

cdr3_nt: TGCGCCAGCAGCTTGAGCGCGGATCCGCAGTATTTT
cdr3_aa: CASSLSADPQYF
v_call: TRBV5-1
j_call: TRBJ2-3
d_call: NA
clone_size: NA

cdr3_nt: TGTGCCTGGAGTCGAAGGACTAGCGGCTACGAGCAGTACTTC
cdr3_aa: CAWSRRTSGYEQYF
v_call: TRBV30
j_call: TRBJ2-7
d_call: TRBD2
clone_size: NA

cdr3_nt: TGTGCCAGCAGTGCCGGGAGTAACACTGAAGCTTTCTTT
cdr3_aa: CASSAGSNTEAFF
v_call: TRBV6-1
j_call: TRBJ1-1
d_call: NA
clone_size: NA

cdr3_nt: TGTGCCAGCAGCTCCGGACTAGCGGGAGGGCCCGCCGGGGAGCTGTTTTTT
cdr3_aa: CASSSGLAGGPAGELFF
v_call: TRBV11-3
j_call: TRBJ2-2
d_call: TRBD2
clone_size: NA

cdr3_nt: TGTGCTAGTGGCCTCCAAGGGACAGGCGACAATGAGCAGTTCTTC
cdr3_aa: CASGLQGTGDNEQFF
v_call: TRBV12-5
j_call: TRBJ2-1
d_call: TRBD1
clone_size: NA

cdr3_nt: TGTGCCAGCAGTTTAGCGGGACTTGCCTACGAGCAGTACTTC
cdr3_aa: CASSLAGLAYEQYF
v_call: TRBV28
j_call: TRBJ2-7
d_call: NA
clone_size: NA

cdr3_nt: TGTGCCAGCAGCTCCAGGGTACTAAATCAGCCCCAGCATTTT
cdr3_aa: CASSSRVLNQPQHF
v_call: TRBV5-6
j_call: TRBJ1-5
d_call: NA
clone_size: NA

cdr3_nt: TGTGCCAGCAGCCCGGACAGGGGACAGCCCCAGCATTTT
cdr3_aa: CASSPDRGQPQHF
v_call: TRBV7-9
j_call: TRBJ1-5
d_call: TRBD1
clone_size: NA

cdr3_nt: TGTGCCAGCAGTTTGTCCCAATTCAACACTGAAGCTTTCTTT
cdr3_aa: CASSLSQFNTEAFF
v_call: TRBV27
j_call: TRBJ1-1
d_call: NA
clone_size: few

cdr3_nt: TGTGCCATCAGTGAGGGGGAGAGCAATCAGCCCCAGCATTTT
cdr3_aa: CAISEGESNQPQHF
v_call: TRBV10-3
j_call: TRBJ1-5
d_call: NA
clone_size: NA

cdr3_nt: TGTGCCAGCAGTTACCCGGACAGGGGGAAGAACGAGCAGTACTTC
cdr3_aa: CASSYPDRGKNEQYF
v_call: TRBV11-3
j_call: TRBJ2-7
d_call: TRBD1
clone_size: NA

cdr3_nt: TGTGCCAGCAGACCGACAGGGGATAACTATGGCTACACCTTC
cdr3_aa: CASRPTGDNYGYTF
v_call: TRBV6-5
j_call: TRBJ1-2
d_call: TRBD1
clone_size: NA

cdr3_nt: TGTGCCAGCAGCTTAGACATAAACACCGGGGAGCTGTTTTTT
cdr3_aa: CASSLDINTGELFF
v_call: TRBV7-6
j_call: TRBJ2-2
d_call: NA
clone_size: NA

cdr3_nt: TGTGCCAGCAGTTACATTCTAGCGGGAGGGGACGAGCAGTACTTC
cdr3_aa: CASSYILAGGDEQYF
v_call: TRBV6-6
j_call: TRBJ2-7
d_call: TRBD2
clone_size: NA

cdr3_nt: TGTGCCAGCTCCCCGAGACAGGGAGGAACGAGCAATCAGCCCCAGCATTTT
cdr3_aa: CASSPRQGGTSNQPQHF
v_call: TRBV18
j_call: TRBJ1-5
d_call: TRBD1
clone_size: NA

cdr3_nt: TGTGCCAGCAGCCCCCACGGACTAGCGCAAAAAACGGGGTCCTACAATGAGCAGTTCTTC
cdr3_aa: CASSPHGLAQKTGSYNEQFF
v_call: TRBV9
j_call: TRBJ2-1
d_call: TRBD2
clone_size: NA

cdr3_nt: TGTGCCAGCACCTATACTAGCGTACCCTACGAGCAGTACTTC
cdr3_aa: CASTYTSVPYEQYF
v_call: TRBV5-6
j_call: TRBJ2-7
d_call: TRBD2
clone_size: NA

cdr3_nt: TGTGCCAGCAGCGACCGCTCCGGGAGTTCCTACGAGCAGTACTTC
cdr3_aa: CASSDRSGSSYEQYF
v_call: TRBV9
j_call: TRBJ2-7
d_call: NA
clone_size: NA

cdr3_nt: TGTGCCAGCAGTTATCTCGGGGATACGCAGTATTTT
cdr3_aa: CASSYLGDTQYF
v_call: TRBV6-6
j_call: TRBJ2-3
d_call: NA
clone_size: NA

cdr3_nt: TGTGCCAGTAGTAGCACAGGCTACCAAGAGACCCAGTACTTC
cdr3_aa: CASSSTGYQETQYF
v_call: TRBV19
j_call: TRBJ2-5
d_call: NA
clone_size: NA

cdr3_nt: TGTGCCATCAGTCCGGGACAGGGGGCCTCGAGCTCCTACAATGAGCAGTTCTTC
cdr3_aa: CAISPGQGASSSYNEQFF
v_call: TRBV10-3
j_call: TRBJ2-1
d_call: TRBD1
clone_size: NA

cdr3_nt: TGTGCCAGCAGCCCGTGGACTGTCGAGCAGTACTTC
cdr3_aa: CASSPWTVEQYF
v_call: TRBV11-2
j_call: TRBJ2-7
d_call: NA
clone_size: NA